Sequencing of this T cell receptor beta chain was carried out in a study of OX40 agonist ivuxolimab in advanced cancers. For this clone: The junction departs from germline at one end; a sequencing error may be responsible.

The data were produced by immunoSEQ multiplex PCR, yet TCRdb's version contains in-frame clones alone and is incomplete. The data contain around 98,000 clones, around 88% of them singletons. The CDR3 is made up of 15 amino acids. Germline CDR1 is MNHEY and CDR2 is SMNVEV (reference sequence). Specimen: CD4+ or CD8+ T cells sorted from blood, collected in a trial of the OX40 agonist ivuxolimab. The source is an adult with an advanced solid tumor such as melanoma, head and neck, liver or kidney cancer. The chain employs TRBV27 and TRBJ1-5; tentatively, D is TRBD1 (5 bases). The CDR3: CASSGTGFSDQPQHF. CDR3 DNA: TGTGCCAGCAGTGGGACGGGGTTTAGCGATCAGCCCCAGCATTTT.